The next 6 T cell receptor beta chains were all read from a single sample in a study of response to subunit inactivated influenza vaccine. TCRdb recomputed calls from the RT-PCR reads with MiXCR, one row per CDR3 protein. The sample yields approximately 200,000 distinct CDR3 sequences, about an eighth seen once. The sample was CD8+ T cells sorted from PBMCs, taken 5 days after vaccination. All receptors derive from a man aged 45-65 years who received an inactivated influenza vaccine.

V is TRBV5-1 and J is TRBJ2-3; TRBD1 agrees at 8 bases. The J segment lost 1 base and the V segment lost 0 bases, leaving 7 bases of the junction unmatched. CDR3 size: 17 residues. Per the germline V gene, CDR1 is SGHRS and CDR2 is YFSETQ. The CDR3 DNA reads as TGCGCCAGCAGCTTGGTCGCGGGGACAGGCGGCACAGATACGCAGTATTTT. Residues: CASSLVAGTGGTDTQYF. The variable domain in full, completed from reference TRBV5-1 and TRBJ2-3, reads KAGVTQTPRYLIKTRGQQVTLSCSPISGHRSVSWYQQTPGQGLQFLFEYFSETQRNKGNFPGRFSGRQFSNSRSEMNVSTLELGDSALYLCASSLVAGTGGTDTQYFGPGTRLTVL.

The chain joins TRBV4-3 to TRBJ2-3; no firm D call. CDR3 length: 12 amino acids. The V end was cut by 9 bases, the J end by 2 bases, with 9 bases between. Germline V CDR1 and CDR2: LGHNA, YSLEER. CDR3 nucleotide sequence: TGCGCCAGACCGAGAGACACAGATACGCAGTATTTT. Protein: CARPRDTDTQYF.

This clonotype turned up a few times. V gene TRBV12-3 or TRBV12-4 combines with J gene TRBJ1-4; D is unresolved. The CDR3 sequence is 11 residues long. Trimming took 5 bases from V and 12 from J, leaving 10 bases between them. CDR3 coding DNA: TGTGCCAGCAGTCACCCCGGGGAACTGTTTTTT. As protein: CASSHPGELFF.

This rearrangement joins TRBV3-1 to TRBJ2-1; TRBD2 matches 9 bases. Germline CDR1 LGHDT, CDR2 YNNKEL (reference sequence). The junction had 7 bases not matched to a gene; V was cut back by 6 bases and J by 4 bases. The CDR3 loop spans 15 amino acids. The CDR3, as DNA: TGTGCCAGCAGTCATAGCGGGGGACTATACAATGAGCAGTTCTTC. It specifies CASSHSGGLYNEQFF.

This clonotype turned up a few times. V gene TRBV9 combines with J gene TRBJ2-1; D tentatively fits TRBD1 or TRBD2 (5 bases each). The CDR3 consists of 16 residues. CDR1 is SGDLS and CDR2 is YYNGEE in the germline V gene. V shed 3 bases and J shed 8 bases, with 21 bases lying between them. This CDR3 is CASSAQGSAGIDEQFF. The CDR3 nucleotides are TGTGCCAGCAGCGCCCAGGGAAGTGCGGGTATCGATGAGCAGTTCTTC.

V gene TRBV7-9 combines with J gene TRBJ2-2; the D is unclear. The germline V gene encodes CDR1 SEHNR and CDR2 FQNEAQ (reference sequence). The CDR3 length is 12 residues. Trimming took 2 bases from V and 6 from J, leaving 4 bases between them. CDR3 DNA sequence: TGTGCCAGCAGCTTAAAACCCGGGGAGCTGTTTTTT. Amino acid sequence: CASSLKPGELFF.